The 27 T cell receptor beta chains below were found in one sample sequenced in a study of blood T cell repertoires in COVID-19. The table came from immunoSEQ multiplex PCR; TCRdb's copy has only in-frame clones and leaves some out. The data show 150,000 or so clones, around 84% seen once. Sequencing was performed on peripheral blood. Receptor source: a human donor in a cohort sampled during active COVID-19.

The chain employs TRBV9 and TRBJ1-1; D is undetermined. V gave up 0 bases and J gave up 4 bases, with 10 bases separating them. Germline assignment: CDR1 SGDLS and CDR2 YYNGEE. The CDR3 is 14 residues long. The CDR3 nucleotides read TGTGCCAGCAGCGTAGGTTCCGGGAGCACTGAAGCTTTCTTT. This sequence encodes CASSVGSGSTEAFF.

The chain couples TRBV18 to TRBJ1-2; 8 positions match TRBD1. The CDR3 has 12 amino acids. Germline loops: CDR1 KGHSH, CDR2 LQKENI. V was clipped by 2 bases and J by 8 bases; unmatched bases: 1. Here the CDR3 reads CASSPRDRGYTF. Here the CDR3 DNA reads TGTGCCAGCTCACCAAGGGACAGGGGCTACACCTTC.

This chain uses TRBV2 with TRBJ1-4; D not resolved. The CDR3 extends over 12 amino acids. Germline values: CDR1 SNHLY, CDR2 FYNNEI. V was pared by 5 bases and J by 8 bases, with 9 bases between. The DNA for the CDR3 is TGTGCCAGCAGTTCTCGAGCAGAAAAACTGTTTTTT. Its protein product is CASSSRAEKLFF.

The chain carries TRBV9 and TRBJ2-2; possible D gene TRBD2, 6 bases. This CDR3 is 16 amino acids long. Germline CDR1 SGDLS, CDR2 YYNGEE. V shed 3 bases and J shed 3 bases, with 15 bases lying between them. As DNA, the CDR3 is TGTGCCAGCAGCGAAAGGGAGGCGCGGGACACCGGGGAGCTGTTTTTT. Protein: CASSEREARDTGELFF. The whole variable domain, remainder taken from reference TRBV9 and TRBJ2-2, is DSGVTQTPKHLITATGQRVTLRCSPRSGDLSVYWYQQSLDQGLQFLIQYYNGEERAKGNILERFSAQQFPDLHSELNLSSLELGDSALYFCASSEREARDTGELFFGEGSRLTVL.

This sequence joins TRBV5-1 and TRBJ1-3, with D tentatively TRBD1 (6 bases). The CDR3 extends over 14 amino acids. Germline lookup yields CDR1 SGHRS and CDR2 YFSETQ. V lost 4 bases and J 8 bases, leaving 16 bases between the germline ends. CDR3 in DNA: TGCGCCAGCAGCGGTGGACAGTCTTCGGACACCATATATTTT. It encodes CASSGGQSSDTIYF.

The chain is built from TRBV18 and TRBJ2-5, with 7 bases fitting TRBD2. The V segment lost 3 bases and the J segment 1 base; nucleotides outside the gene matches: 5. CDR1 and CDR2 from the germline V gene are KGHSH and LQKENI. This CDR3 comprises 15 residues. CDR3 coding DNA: TGTGCCAGCTCACCGAGGACGGGGGGCCAAGAGACCCAGTACTTC. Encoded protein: CASSPRTGGQETQYF. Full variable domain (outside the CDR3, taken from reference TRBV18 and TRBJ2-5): NAGVMQNPRHLVRRRGQEARLRCSPMKGHSHVYWYRQLPEEGLKFMVYLQKENIIDESGMPKERFSAEFPKEGPSILRIQQVVRGDSAAYFCASSPRTGGQETQYFGPGTRLLVL.

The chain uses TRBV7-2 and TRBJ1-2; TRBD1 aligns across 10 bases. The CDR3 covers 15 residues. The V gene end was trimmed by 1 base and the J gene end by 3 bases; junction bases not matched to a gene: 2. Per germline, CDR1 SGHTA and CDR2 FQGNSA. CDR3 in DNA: TGTGCCAGCAGCTTAGGACAGGGGGCGGACTATGGCTACACCTTC. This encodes CASSLGQGADYGYTF.

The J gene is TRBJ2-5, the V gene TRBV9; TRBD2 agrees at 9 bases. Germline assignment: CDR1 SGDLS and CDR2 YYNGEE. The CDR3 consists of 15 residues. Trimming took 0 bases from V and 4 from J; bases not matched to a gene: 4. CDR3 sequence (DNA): TGTGCCAGCAGCGTAGCGGGAGCGGGGGGAGAGACCCAGTACTTC. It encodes CASSVAGAGGETQYF.

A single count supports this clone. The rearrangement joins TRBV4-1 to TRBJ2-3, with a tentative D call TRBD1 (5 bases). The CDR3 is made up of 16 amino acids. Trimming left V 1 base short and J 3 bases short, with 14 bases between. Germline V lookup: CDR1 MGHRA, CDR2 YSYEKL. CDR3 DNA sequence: TGCGCCAGCAGCCAAGGGTACAGGTTGAGGACAGATACGCAGTATTTT. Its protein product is CASSQGYRLRTDTQYF.

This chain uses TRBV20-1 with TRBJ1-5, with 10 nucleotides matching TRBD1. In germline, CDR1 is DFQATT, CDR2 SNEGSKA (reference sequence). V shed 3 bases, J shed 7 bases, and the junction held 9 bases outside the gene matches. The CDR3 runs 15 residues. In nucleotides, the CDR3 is TGCAGTGCTAGTACAAGGGACAGGGGTGGCCAGCCCCAGCATTTT. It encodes CSASTRDRGGQPQHF.

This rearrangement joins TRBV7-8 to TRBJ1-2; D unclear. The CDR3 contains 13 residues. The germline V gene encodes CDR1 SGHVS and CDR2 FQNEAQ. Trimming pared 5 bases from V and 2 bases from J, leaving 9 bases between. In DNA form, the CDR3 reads TGTGCCAGCAGCCGGACGGGAAACTATGGCTACACCTTC. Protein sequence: CASSRTGNYGYTF.

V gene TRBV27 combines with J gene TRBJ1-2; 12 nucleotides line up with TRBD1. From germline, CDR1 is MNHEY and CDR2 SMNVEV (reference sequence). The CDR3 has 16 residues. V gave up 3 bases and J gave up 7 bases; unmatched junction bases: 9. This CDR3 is CASSLLSGQGARGYTF. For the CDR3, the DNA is TGTGCCAGCAGTTTGCTTTCGGGACAGGGGGCGCGTGGCTACACCTTC.

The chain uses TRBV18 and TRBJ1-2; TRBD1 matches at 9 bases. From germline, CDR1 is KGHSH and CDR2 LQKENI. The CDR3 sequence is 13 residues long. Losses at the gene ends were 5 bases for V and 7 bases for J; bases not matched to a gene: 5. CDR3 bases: TGTGCCAGCTCAGCCGGGACAGGGCTTGGCTACACCTTC. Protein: CASSAGTGLGYTF.

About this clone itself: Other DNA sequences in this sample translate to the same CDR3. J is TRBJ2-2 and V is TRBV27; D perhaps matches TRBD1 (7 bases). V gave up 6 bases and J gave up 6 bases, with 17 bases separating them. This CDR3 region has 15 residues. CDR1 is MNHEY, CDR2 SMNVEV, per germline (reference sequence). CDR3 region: CASSQGGQGAGELFF. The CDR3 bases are TGTGCCAGCAGCCAAGGGGGGCAGGGGGCCGGGGAGCTGTTTTTT.

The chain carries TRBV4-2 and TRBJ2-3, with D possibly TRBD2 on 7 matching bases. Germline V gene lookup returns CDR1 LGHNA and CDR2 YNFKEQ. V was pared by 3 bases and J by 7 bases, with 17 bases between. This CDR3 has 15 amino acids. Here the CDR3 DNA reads TGTGCCAGCAGCCAGTGGGGCGGGGGCTCCTATACGCAGTATTTT. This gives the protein CASSQWGGGSYTQYF.

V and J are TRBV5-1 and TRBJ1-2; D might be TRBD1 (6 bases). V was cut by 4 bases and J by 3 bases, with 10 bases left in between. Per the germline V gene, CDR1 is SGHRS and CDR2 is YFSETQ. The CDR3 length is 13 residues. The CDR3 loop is CASSQQGDYGYTF. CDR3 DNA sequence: TGCGCCAGCAGCCAACAGGGAGACTATGGCTACACCTTC.

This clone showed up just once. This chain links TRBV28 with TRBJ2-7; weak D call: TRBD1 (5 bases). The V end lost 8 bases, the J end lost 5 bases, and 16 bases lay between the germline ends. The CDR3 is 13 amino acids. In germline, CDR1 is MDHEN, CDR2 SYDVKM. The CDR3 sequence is CASSSSGSNEQYF. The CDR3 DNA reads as TGTGCCAGCTCCTCTTCAGGGTCGAACGAGCAGTACTTC.

The CDR3 DNA reads TGTGCCAGCAGCGTAGATAGTTATAGCACAGATACGCAGTATTTT. Translated: CASSVDSYSTDTQYF. The J gene is TRBJ2-3, the V gene TRBV9; D remains ambiguous. Germline CDR1 reads SGDLS; CDR2 reads YYNGEE. The CDR3 sequence is 15 residues long. Trimming took off 0 bases at V and 0 bases at J, with 8 bases between the two ends.

CDR3 nucleotide sequence: TGTGCCAGCAGCGCCGGACAGGGGGCTTGGTACGAGCAGTACTTC. Its translation is CASSAGQGAWYEQYF. This chain uses TRBV9 with TRBJ2-7; TRBD1 agrees at 11 bases. The CDR3 is 15 residues long. Trimming removed 3 bases from V and 4 bases from J; junction bases left unmatched: 6. The germline CDR1 and CDR2 sequences are SGDLS and YYNGEE.

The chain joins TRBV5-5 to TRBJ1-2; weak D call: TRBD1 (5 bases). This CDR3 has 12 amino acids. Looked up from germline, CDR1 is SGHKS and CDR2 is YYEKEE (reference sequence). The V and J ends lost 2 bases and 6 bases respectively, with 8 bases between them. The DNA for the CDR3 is TGTGCCAGCAGCTTCGGGGGGAATGGCTACACCTTC. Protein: CASSFGGNGYTF.

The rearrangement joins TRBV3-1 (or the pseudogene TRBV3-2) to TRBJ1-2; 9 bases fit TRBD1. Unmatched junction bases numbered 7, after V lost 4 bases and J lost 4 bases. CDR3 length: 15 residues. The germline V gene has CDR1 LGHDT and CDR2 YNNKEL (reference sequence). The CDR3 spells CASSPRDRESYGYTF. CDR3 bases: TGTGCCAGCAGCCCCCGGGACAGGGAATCCTATGGCTACACCTTC.

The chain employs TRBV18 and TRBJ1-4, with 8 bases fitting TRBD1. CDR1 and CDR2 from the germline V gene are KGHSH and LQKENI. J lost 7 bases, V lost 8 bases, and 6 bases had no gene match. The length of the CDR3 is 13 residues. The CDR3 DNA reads TGTGCCAGCCTGCCTGACAGGGGTGAAAAACTGTTTTTT. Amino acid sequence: CASLPDRGEKLFF.

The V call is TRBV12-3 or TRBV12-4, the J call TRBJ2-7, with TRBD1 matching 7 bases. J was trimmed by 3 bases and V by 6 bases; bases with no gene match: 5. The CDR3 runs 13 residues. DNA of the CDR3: TGTGCCAGCAGCTTCAGGGGGAACTACGAGCAGTACTTC. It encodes CASSFRGNYEQYF.

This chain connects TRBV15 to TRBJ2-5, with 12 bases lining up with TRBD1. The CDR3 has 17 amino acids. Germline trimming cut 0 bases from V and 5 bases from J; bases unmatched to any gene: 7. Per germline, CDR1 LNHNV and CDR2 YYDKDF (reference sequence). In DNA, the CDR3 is TGTGCCACCAGCAGAGATCTGGGGACAGGGGGCCGGGAGACCCAGTACTTC. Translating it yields CATSRDLGTGGRETQYF.

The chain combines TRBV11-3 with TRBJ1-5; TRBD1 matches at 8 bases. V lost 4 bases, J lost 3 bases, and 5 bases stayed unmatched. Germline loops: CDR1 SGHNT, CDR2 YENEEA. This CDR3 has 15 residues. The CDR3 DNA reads TGTGCCAGCAGCTCCGAGGGACAGGTCAATCAGCCCCAGCATTTT. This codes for CASSSEGQVNQPQHF.

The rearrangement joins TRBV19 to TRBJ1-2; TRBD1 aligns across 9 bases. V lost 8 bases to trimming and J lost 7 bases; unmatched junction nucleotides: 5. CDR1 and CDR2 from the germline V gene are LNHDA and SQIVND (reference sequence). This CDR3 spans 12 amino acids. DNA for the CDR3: TGTGCCAGTCAACAGGGGGCTGGTGGCTACACCTTC. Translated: CASQQGAGGYTF.

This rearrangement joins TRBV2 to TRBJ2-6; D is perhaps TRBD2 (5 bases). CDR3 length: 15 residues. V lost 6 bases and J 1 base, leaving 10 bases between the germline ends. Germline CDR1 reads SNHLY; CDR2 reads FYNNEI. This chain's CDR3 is CASRRTVSGANVLTF. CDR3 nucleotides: TGTGCCAGCAGGAGGACTGTATCTGGGGCCAACGTCCTGACTTTC.